This T cell receptor (beta chain) is from a study of Ad26.COV2.S vaccination and SARS-CoV-2 variants. Overall study: Intramuscularly, Ad26.COV2.S was given either once or twice, 56 days apart.

As for this clone: The antigen is not known.

General study points: The analyses of TCR breadth and depth may have understated the size of total T cell responses. It was found that vaccine and placebo recipients had similar non-spike TCR breadth.

Germline-derived CDR1 and CDR2 are SGHRS and YFSETQ. There are 15 residues in the CDR3. Trimming cost V 0 bases and J 1 base, with 11 bases left between them. The treatment: some 20 received Ad26.COV2.S at low or high dose, single or two shots; roughly five received placebo; per-sample allocation not given. The study sampled participants on day 63 after the first vaccine or placebo injection. The donor's status was that of an adult aged 18-55 years in Boston. The data were produced by immunoSEQ multiplex PCR, yet TCRdb's version contains in-frame clones alone and is incomplete. The sample consists of 300,000 to 400,000 clones, around 89% of them appearing once.

The TCR sequence derives from a person between 18 and 60 years old who received the Ad26.COV2.S COVID-19 vaccine or a placebo. The sequenced sample was peripheral blood, obtained in a trial of Ad26.COV2.S vaccine versus placebo. The gene calls are TRBV5-1 and TRBJ2-7; D is undetermined. The CDR3 DNA reads as TGCGCCAGCAGCTTGGACCCAGGCCCGTCCTACGAGCAGTACTTC. Translated: CASSLDPGPSYEQYF.